These 12 T cell receptor beta chains share one sample of origin, sequenced in a study of regulatory T cells in long-lasting Graves disease (dated by TCRdb to the early 2020s). The time point label for this specimen denotes: newly diagnosed GD, antithyroid drugs for less than 3 months. For both TCR sequencing and RNA sequencing, RNA was extracted from PBMCs in TRIzol. Library preparation used multiplex PCR. TCRdb shows the sequencer as Illumina HiSeq 4000. CDR3 regions were amplified by Arm-PCR with iRepertoire HTBI primers to construct TCR beta libraries. In TCRdb, the public reads were trimmed at Q25 with fastp and aligned with MiXCR, with productive beta chains retained. Rows matching on CDR3 protein sequence are summarized as one entry with the most common DNA and genes. The sample has 530,000 or so distinct CDR3 sequences on record, around 15% of them singletons. The ten biggest clones cover around 13% of the sample.

The sample was also linked to a second study, of T cells in Graves' hyperthyroidism and ophthalmopathy.

The sample was peripheral blood mononuclear cells (PBMCs), taken at new diagnosis, from a patient treated with antithyroid drugs. The receptors here all came from a man between 18 and 35 years old with Graves disease. Donor details come from another sample of the same person, matched by shared clones.

This clonotype was counted at least ten times. The chain recombines TRBV2 with TRBJ1-5; possible D gene TRBD1, 6 bases. Germline CDR1 reads SNHLY; CDR2 reads FYNNEI. This CDR3 contains 14 residues. Trimming removed 5 bases at V and 6 bases at J, with 14 bases between. The CDR3 DNA reads as TGTGCCAGCAGTTTCCGGGGGGCGACTCAGCCCCAGCATTTT. Translating it yields CASSFRGATQPQHF.

The rearrangement uses TRBV27 and TRBJ2-5, with 8 bases aligning to TRBD1. CDR3 length: 15 amino acids. Losses at the gene ends were 5 bases for V and 5 bases for J; bases not matched to a gene: 10. The V gene's germline CDR1 is MNHEY and CDR2 SMNVEV (reference sequence). The CDR3 DNA sequence: TGTGCCAGCAGTGATCCTGGACAGGGTATGGAGACCCAGTACTTC. This codes for CASSDPGQGMETQYF.

This clonotype was recorded a few times. As DNA, the CDR3 is TGCAGTGCTCGCCTGGCTAGCGGGAGCCATTACGAGCAGTACTTC. Translated: CSARLASGSHYEQYF. This chain connects TRBV20-1 to TRBJ2-7, with 10 bases aligning to TRBD2. CDR1 and CDR2 from the germline V gene are DFQATT and SNEGSKA (reference sequence). V shed 5 bases and J 4 bases; nucleotides not matched to a gene: 11. CDR3 size: 15 residues.

Many counts were recorded for this clonotype. The chain carries TRBV7-3 and TRBJ2-3, with TRBD2 identical over 7 bases. Germline values: CDR1 SGHTA, CDR2 FQGTGA. The CDR3 has 15 residues. Unmatched junction bases numbered 9, after V lost 8 bases and J lost 1 base. CDR3 amino acids: CASGRSGTGTDTQYF. CDR3 coding DNA: TGTGCCAGCGGTCGAAGCGGGACCGGCACAGATACGCAGTATTTT.

The V and J genes are TRBV9 and TRBJ2-7; 11 positions match TRBD2. The V gene's germline CDR1 is SGDLS and CDR2 YYNGEE. The CDR3 has 15 amino acids. J lost 3 bases, V lost 4 bases, and 6 bases had no gene match. CDR3 amino acids: CASSFGTSGHYEQYF. The CDR3 DNA is TGTGCCAGCAGCTTCGGGACTAGCGGACACTACGAGCAGTACTTC.

This clonotype appeared many times. The chain employs TRBV7-2 and TRBJ2-1; D is unresolved. The V gene's germline CDR1 is SGHTA and CDR2 FQGNSA. There are 14 residues in the CDR3. V shed 5 bases and J shed 10 bases, with 18 bases lying between them. The CDR3 is CASSNRIVVGEQFF. The CDR3 nucleotides read TGTGCCAGCAGCAACCGGATCGTCGTTGGGGAGCAGTTCTTC.

The sample holds many counts of this clonotype. Written as DNA, the CDR3 is TGTGCCACAGAGGGACAGGGGCGGCGCGAGCAGTACTTC. It specifies CATEGQGRREQYF. The chain couples TRBV7-9 to TRBJ2-7, with 10 positions matching TRBD1. Germline loops: CDR1 SEHNR, CDR2 FQNEAQ (reference sequence). With V trimmed by 10 bases and J by 6 bases, 9 bases remained unmatched. The CDR3 runs 13 residues.

This clonotype was seen at least ten times. The gene calls are TRBV7-9 and TRBJ2-7; 10 bases align to TRBD2. The length of the CDR3 is 14 residues. Germline V gene data show CDR1 as SEHNR and CDR2 as FQNEAQ (reference sequence). V lost 1 base and J lost 7; bases outside the gene matches: 4. CDR3 nucleotide sequence: TGTGCCAGCAGCTTAGTAGCGGGAGGAGGGGAGCAGTACTTC. This translates into CASSLVAGGGEQYF. The full variable domain, in which reference TRBV7-9 and TRBJ2-7 provide the parts outside the CDR3, is DTGVSQNPRHKITKRGQNVTFRCDPISEHNRLYWYRQTLGQGPEFLTYFQNEAQLEKSRLLSDRFSAERPKGSFSTLEIQRTEQGDSAMYLCASSLVAGGGEQYFGPGTRLTVT.

This clonotype was counted many times. The chain has TRBV5-1 and TRBJ1-6; TRBD1 might be the D (6 bases). Germline V gene sequence: CDR1 SGHRS, CDR2 YFSETQ. Trimming left V 4 bases short and J 5 bases short, with 10 bases between. The CDR3 is 14 amino acids. CDR3 DNA sequence: TGCGCCAGCAGCAATCGACAGGATAATTCACCCCTCCACTTT. Translation gives CASSNRQDNSPLHF.

Ten or more counts support this clonotype. This chain connects TRBV18 to TRBJ1-2; TRBD1 matches 11 bases. Unmatched junction bases numbered 15, after V lost 4 bases and J lost 8 bases. Germline V lookup: CDR1 KGHSH, CDR2 LQKENI. The CDR3 sequence is 17 residues long. CDR3 region: CASSHQPGQGERSGYTF. The DNA for the CDR3 is TGTGCCAGCTCACATCAGCCGGGACAGGGGGAAAGATCGGGCTACACCTTC.

This clonotype was seen a handful of times. The chain recombines TRBV7-3 with TRBJ2-3; D is uncertain. Looked up from germline, CDR1 is SGHTA and CDR2 is FQGTGA. The CDR3 sequence is 14 residues long. Deletions cut 1 base from V and 0 bases from J, with 5 bases between. The CDR3: CASSLNPSTDTQYF. The CDR3 bases are TGTGCCAGCAGCTTAAATCCTAGCACAGATACGCAGTATTTT.

This clonotype was picked up a small number of times. One junction end does not reproduce the germline sequence, and a read error may be involved. The J gene is TRBJ2-2, the V gene TRBV28; 7 nucleotides align to TRBD1. Per germline, CDR1 MDHEN and CDR2 SYDVKM. The length of the CDR3 is 17 residues. For the CDR3, the DNA is TGTGCCAGCAGTTGGGGTCCGAAGGGGGCGGATACCGGGGAGCTGGTTTTT. This translates into CASSWGPKGADTGELVF.